The 25 T cell receptor beta chains below all came from one sample that was sequenced in a study of CD4+ T cells in melanoma. Sequencing used immunoSEQ multiplex PCR; TCRdb keeps in-frame clones, though not all of them. Found here are roughly 15,000 clones, 60% to 75% of them singletons; the top ten hold about 11%. The sample was cells from a culture (not recorded whether cultured in vitro). These receptor sequences come from a human donor with melanoma.

The chain uses TRBV15 and TRBJ2-7, with D perhaps matching TRBD2 (7 bases). Trimming removed 0 bases from V and 4 bases from J, with 19 bases in between. CDR3 length: 17 residues. The germline gives CDR1 LNHNV, CDR2 YYDKDF (reference sequence). DNA for the CDR3: TGTGCCACCAGCAGAGATCTTCGGGGGGCGCGCAGGTACGAGCAGTACTTC. Translating it yields CATSRDLRGARRYEQYF.

The chain is built from TRBV5-1 and TRBJ2-3; no definite D call. There are 15 residues in the CDR3. Germline CDR1 SGHRS, CDR2 YFSETQ. V dropped 4 bases and J dropped 9 bases, with 21 bases sitting between them. The CDR3 reads CASSQMASQDQTQYF. The CDR3 nucleotides are TGCGCCAGCAGCCAGATGGCCAGTCAGGACCAGACGCAGTATTTT.

This sequence joins TRBV7-2 and TRBJ2-2, with a possible D match to TRBD1 (5 bases). V dropped 5 bases and J dropped 0 bases, with 13 bases sitting between them. The CDR3 spans 16 residues. CDR1 and CDR2 (germline): SGHTA, FQGNSA. CDR3 region: CASSLTRTTNTGELFF. CDR3 nucleotide sequence: TGTGCCAGCAGCCTTACCAGGACAACGAACACCGGGGAGCTGTTTTTT.

V is TRBV5-1 and J is TRBJ2-1, with a possible D match to TRBD1 (8 bases). V gave up 0 bases and J gave up 4 bases, with 11 bases separating them. Germline CDR1 is SGHRS and CDR2 is YFSETQ. There are 15 residues in the CDR3. The DNA of the CDR3 is TGCGCCAGCAGCTTGGCACAGGGGGGGTACAATGAGCAGTTCTTC. Residues: CASSLAQGGYNEQFF.

The rearrangement links TRBV5-1 to TRBJ1-6; 8 nucleotides agree with TRBD1. V shed 2 bases, J shed 5 bases, and the junction held 3 bases outside the gene matches. CDR1 and CDR2 from the germline V gene are SGHRS and YFSETQ. There are 15 residues in the CDR3. The CDR3 loop is CASSLQGVDNSPLHF. The CDR3 DNA reads as TGCGCCAGCAGCTTACAGGGGGTGGATAATTCACCCCTCCACTTT. The complete variable domain, with remaining parts taken from reference TRBV5-1 and TRBJ1-6, reads KAGVTQTPRYLIKTRGQQVTLSCSPISGHRSVSWYQQTPGQGLQFLFEYFSETQRNKGNFPGRFSGRQFSNSRSEMNVSTLELGDSALYLCASSLQGVDNSPLHFGNGTRLTVT.

The chain uses TRBV5-1 and TRBJ1-2, with D perhaps matching TRBD1 (6 bases). The CDR3 is 14 residues long. Trimming shortened V by 0 bases and J by 0 bases, and 6 bases separated the two germline ends. Germline V gene lookup returns CDR1 SGHRS and CDR2 YFSETQ. The CDR3: CASSLGTANYGYTF. Here the CDR3 DNA reads TGCGCCAGCAGCTTGGGGACAGCTAACTATGGCTACACCTTC. Variable domain in full (rest from reference TRBV5-1 and TRBJ1-2): KAGVTQTPRYLIKTRGQQVTLSCSPISGHRSVSWYQQTPGQGLQFLFEYFSETQRNKGNFPGRFSGRQFSNSRSEMNVSTLELGDSALYLCASSLGTANYGYTFGSGTRLTVV.

The genes are TRBV6-6 and TRBJ2-2, with a weak D call TRBD1 (5 bases). Germline CDR1 reads MNHNY; CDR2 reads SVGAGI (reference sequence). The CDR3 is 16 amino acids. The V end was cut by 5 bases, the J end by 5 bases, with 18 bases between. This CDR3 reads CASSQKMTDWTGELFF. The CDR3, as DNA: TGTGCCAGCAGTCAAAAGATGACAGATTGGACCGGGGAGCTGTTTTTT.

J is TRBJ1-2 and V is TRBV9; D remains ambiguous. Between the trimmed V and J ends, which lost 3 bases and 0 bases, there was a span of 12 bases. This CDR3 is built from 15 residues. Germline CDR1 is SGDLS and CDR2 is YYNGEE. CDR3 nucleotides: TGTGCCAGCAGCGCCACCGACGTAGCTAACTATGGCTACACCTTC. Its translation: CASSATDVANYGYTF. Supplemented by reference TRBV9 and TRBJ1-2, the full variable domain reads DSGVTQTPKHLITATGQRVTLRCSPRSGDLSVYWYQQSLDQGLQFLIQYYNGEERAKGNILERFSAQQFPDLHSELNLSSLELGDSALYFCASSATDVANYGYTFGSGTRLTVV.

The rearrangement uses TRBV2 and TRBJ1-1; the D is unclear. The CDR3 contains 12 residues. The V and J ends lost 7 bases and 3 bases respectively, with 9 bases between them. Germline CDR1 SNHLY, CDR2 FYNNEI. The CDR3 spells CASNRGHTEAFF. The CDR3 coding sequence is TGTGCCAGCAACAGAGGCCACACTGAAGCTTTCTTT.

V is TRBV9 and J is TRBJ1-2; D uncertain. V gave up 0 bases and J gave up 9 bases, with 12 bases separating them. The CDR3 has 13 amino acids. CDR1 and CDR2 (germline): SGDLS, YYNGEE. The DNA of the CDR3 is TGTGCCAGCAGCGTAGGAGGTACCGCTAGCTACACCTTC. Its translation: CASSVGGTASYTF.

A remark on this clone: Germline is not matched at one junction end, which may reflect a read error. The chain couples TRBV15 to TRBJ1-1, with D perhaps matching TRBD1 (6 bases). The CDR3 is 15 residues long. Germline values: CDR1 LNHNV, CDR2 YYDKDF (reference sequence). CDR3 bases: TGTGCCGCCAGCCCAGGAGGGGGTTGGGACACTGAAGCTTTCTTT. It is translated as CAASPGGGWDTEAFF.

The rearrangement links TRBV5-1 to TRBJ1-4; TRBD1 agrees at 8 bases. The germline gives CDR1 SGHRS, CDR2 YFSETQ. This CDR3 contains 16 residues. Germline trimming cut 2 bases from V and 0 bases from J; bases unmatched to any gene: 3. The CDR3 DNA reads TGCGCCAGCAGCTTCGGACAGGGTGCAACTAATGAAAAACTGTTTTTT. Translated: CASSFGQGATNEKLFF.

This chain joins TRBV6-6 and TRBJ2-5; D may be TRBD1 (5 bases). The J call is uncertain, as TRBJ2-7 better fits the DNA end. The CDR3 has 14 residues. Per germline, CDR1 MNHNY and CDR2 SVGAGI (reference sequence). The CDR3 spells CASSYRGSRYEQYF. The CDR3 DNA reads as TGTGCCAGCAGTTACAGGGGAAGCAGATACGAGCAGTACTTC.

The J gene is TRBJ1-4, the V gene TRBV18, with a weak D call TRBD1 (5 bases). CDR1 and CDR2 (germline): KGHSH, LQKENI. The CDR3 spans 14 residues. Trimming took off 7 bases at V and 14 bases at J, with 23 bases between the two ends. The CDR3 sequence is CASCSLDRGGGLFF. The DNA of the CDR3 is TGTGCCAGCTGCTCACTCGACAGAGGTGGAGGGCTGTTTTTT.

The chain has TRBV6-1 and TRBJ2-5, with D tentatively TRBD1 or TRBD2 (6 bases each). This CDR3 is 12 amino acids long. Per the germline V gene, CDR1 is MNHNS and CDR2 is SASEGT. V lost 6 bases to trimming and J lost 5 bases, with 10 bases between them. CDR3 region: CASSGGGETQYF. The CDR3 DNA is TGTGCCAGCAGCGGGGGCGGGGAGACCCAGTACTTC.

The chain joins TRBV6-5 to TRBJ1-5; possible D gene TRBD1, 6 bases. Germline V CDR1 and CDR2: MNHEY, SVGAGI. V was trimmed by 6 bases and J by 7 bases, leaving 16 bases between them. This CDR3 spans 14 amino acids. The CDR3: CASSRAGVRQPQHF. In nucleotides, the CDR3 is TGTGCCAGCAGCAGAGCAGGGGTCCGGCAGCCCCAGCATTTT.

The chain employs TRBV11-2 and TRBJ2-7, with D maybe TRBD2 (5 bases). Between the trimmed V and J ends, which lost 1 base and 0 bases, there was a span of 10 bases. Per the germline V gene, CDR1 is SGHAT and CDR2 is FQNNGV. This CDR3 has 15 amino acids. The CDR3 DNA sequence: TGTGCCAGCAGCTTAGCGGCGGAGGTCTCCTACGAGCAGTACTTC. The encoded protein is CASSLAAEVSYEQYF.

CDR3 region: CASSYTSGTYNEQFF. In DNA form, the CDR3 reads TGTGCCAGCAGCTATACTAGCGGCACCTACAATGAGCAGTTCTTC. The chain has TRBV11-2 and TRBJ2-1, with TRBD2 matching 8 bases. J lost 2 bases, V lost 4 bases, and 4 bases had no gene match. Germline values: CDR1 SGHAT, CDR2 FQNNGV. This CDR3 spans 15 amino acids.

The genes are TRBV11-2 and TRBJ2-7, with 7 nucleotides matching TRBD1. This CDR3 region has 15 residues. V gave up 1 base and J gave up 6 bases; unmatched junction bases: 9. Germline V gene sequence: CDR1 SGHAT, CDR2 FQNNGV. As DNA, the CDR3 is TGTGCCAGCAGCTTAGTGGGGCAGGGGGAAAGCGAGCAGTACTTC. Its protein product is CASSLVGQGESEQYF.

The V and J genes are TRBV5-1 and TRBJ2-4; D is unresolved. This CDR3 spans 14 amino acids. V was pared by 0 bases and J by 5 bases, with 9 bases between. Germline CDR1 reads SGHRS; CDR2 reads YFSETQ. CDR3 amino acids: CASSLGAQENIQYF. The CDR3 coding sequence is TGCGCCAGCAGCTTGGGGGCGCAGGAAAACATTCAGTACTTC.

The chain has TRBV7-2 and TRBJ2-4, with 8 nucleotides matching TRBD2. Germline V CDR1 and CDR2: SGHTA, FQGNSA. There are 16 residues in the CDR3. V lost 0 bases and J lost 14; bases outside the gene matches: 15. The CDR3 DNA is TGTGCCAGCAGCTTAGCCCCGCTCGCGGGGGGCGGGTTGAAGTACTTC. Encoded protein: CASSLAPLAGGGLKYF.

The chain couples TRBV19 to TRBJ1-1, with D possibly being TRBD1 (5 bases). Germline V gene lookup returns CDR1 LNHDA and CDR2 SQIVND (reference sequence). The CDR3 loop spans 17 amino acids. Trimming cost V 2 bases and J 1 base, with 17 bases left between them. The CDR3 DNA reads TGTGCCAGTAGTATACGTAGGCTCGGGGACGGGAACACTGAAGCTTTCTTT. It encodes CASSIRRLGDGNTEAFF.

The gene calls are TRBV18 and TRBJ1-1; no firm D call. This CDR3 has 15 residues. The germline V gene encodes CDR1 KGHSH and CDR2 LQKENI. Trimming cost V 3 bases and J 3 bases, with 14 bases left between them. CDR3 sequence (DNA): TGTGCCAGCTCACCCGTAGGTGGGTGGGACACTGAAGCTTTCTTT. Its translation: CASSPVGGWDTEAFF.

The rearrangement uses TRBV5-1 and TRBJ1-2, with unresolved D. CDR1 is SGHRS, CDR2 YFSETQ, per germline. CDR3 length: 15 residues. V shed 0 bases and J shed 0 bases, with 9 bases lying between them. CDR3 protein: CASSLAPPTNYGYTF. In DNA, the CDR3 is TGCGCCAGCAGCTTGGCCCCCCCGACTAACTATGGCTACACCTTC.

The chain couples TRBV27 to TRBJ2-1, with 9 bases matching TRBD2. This CDR3 is built from 15 residues. Trimming took 8 bases from V and 4 from J; bases not matched to a gene: 9. Germline V gene sequence: CDR1 MNHEY, CDR2 SMNVEV (reference sequence). The DNA of the CDR3 is TGTGCCAGCCAGCCCGGGACTAGCTATTACAATGAGCAGTTCTTC. This translates into CASQPGTSYYNEQFF.